Listed here are 9 T cell receptor beta chains from one sample, sequenced in a study of CD8+CD57+ T cells in acquired aplastic anemia. Genomic DNA, the template, was used for profiling of the TCR beta VDJ and CDR3. TCRdb reprocessed the reads with MiXCR, giving one entry per CDR3 protein. The table lists hundreds of thousands of distinct CDR3 sequences, approximately 57% of them singletons. The sample comprised sorted CD4+, CD8+, or CD8+CD57+ T cells (not recorded which) from PBMCs. These receptor sequences come from a human donor with severe aplastic anemia or a healthy control (not recorded which).

A few counts support this clonotype. The chain is built from TRBV7-6 and TRBJ2-3, with D perhaps TRBD2 (5 bases). The CDR3 has 14 amino acids. V was trimmed by 6 bases and J by 5 bases, leaving 15 bases between them. Germline-derived CDR1 and CDR2 are SGHVS and FNYEAQ. The DNA of the CDR3 is TGTGCCAGCAGTCTAGGGATTGCGGGAGATACGCAGTATTTT. This gives the protein CASSLGIAGDTQYF.

V and J are TRBV12-3 or TRBV12-4 and TRBJ1-6, with D unclear. The CDR3 totals 14 residues. Between the trimmed V and J ends, which lost 5 bases and 7 bases, there was a span of 12 bases. In nucleotides, the CDR3 is TGTGCCAGCAGTCCAAGTGTTCGGAATTCACCCCTCCACTTT. It encodes CASSPSVRNSPLHF.

The gene calls are TRBV15 and TRBJ1-2; D is perhaps TRBD1 (5 bases). The V end lost 0 bases, the J end lost 4 bases, and 18 bases lay between the germline ends. Germline lookup yields CDR1 LNHNV and CDR2 YYDKDF (reference sequence). This CDR3 contains 17 residues. The CDR3 region has the DNA TGTGCCACCAGCAGAGAATACGGGGACCTAAGGGCCTATGGCTACACCTTC. Its protein is CATSREYGDLRAYGYTF.

The chain recombines TRBV6-1 with TRBJ1-6; D not certain. The V and J ends lost 4 bases and 6 bases respectively, with 10 bases between them. Germline CDR1 MNHNS, CDR2 SASEGT. The CDR3 extends over 14 amino acids. The CDR3 nucleotides are TGTGCCAGCAGTGGCAGGAGCTTTAATTCACCCCTCCACTTT. Translating gives CASSGRSFNSPLHF.

This chain links TRBV7-2 with TRBJ1-2; D unresolved. Per the germline V gene, CDR1 is SGHTA and CDR2 is FQGNSA. The CDR3 has 13 amino acids. Trimming shortened V by 2 bases and J by 6 bases, and 10 bases separated the two germline ends. This chain's CDR3 is CASSLSYGNGYTF. In DNA, the CDR3 is TGTGCCAGCAGCTTATCGTACGGGAATGGCTACACCTTC.

V gene TRBV20-1 combines with J gene TRBJ1-5; unclear D gene. The CDR3 length is 17 residues. V was shortened by 0 bases and J by 1 base, with 16 bases between the two germline ends. Germline V lookup: CDR1 DFQATT, CDR2 SNEGSKA (reference sequence). The CDR3 bases are TGCAGTGCTAGAGATGCAACAGTTAGCACCAGCAATCAGCCCCAGCATTTT. This gives the protein CSARDATVSTSNQPQHF.

The V gene is TRBV19, the J gene TRBJ1-6; no definite D call. Germline V gene sequence: CDR1 LNHDA, CDR2 SQIVND (reference sequence). This CDR3 has 12 amino acids. CDR3 region: CAGGERYSPLHF. Here the CDR3 DNA reads TGTGCTGGCGGGGAGAGATACTCACCCCTCCACTTT.

The CDR3 loop is CSAVAGENYEQYF. The CDR3 DNA sequence: TGCAGTGCTGTAGCGGGGGAGAACTACGAGCAGTACTTC. The chain carries TRBV20-1 and TRBJ2-7; 9 bases align to TRBD2. Looked up from germline, CDR1 is DFQATT and CDR2 is SNEGSKA (reference sequence). V was pared by 5 bases and J by 3 bases, with 5 bases of the junction left unmatched. The CDR3 covers 13 residues.

In its sample, this clonotype was seen many times. The chain employs TRBV20-1 and TRBJ1-2; D unclear. Per germline, CDR1 DFQATT and CDR2 SNEGSKA (reference sequence). V was pared by 0 bases and J by 2 bases, with 13 bases between. The CDR3 has 15 amino acids. The CDR3 DNA sequence: TGCAGTGCTAGAGATACGGGGTGGTACAACTATGGCTACACCTTC. Translated: CSARDTGWYNYGYTF.